Below, 15 T cell receptor beta chains from the same sample are listed, as sequenced in a study of T cells in Graves' hyperthyroidism and ophthalmopathy (dated by TCRdb to between 2018 and 2021). Receptor libraries were prepared by multiplex PCR. The listed sequencing device is Illumina HiSeq 2000. TCR beta CDR3 regions were amplified from RNA transcripts. The TCR CDR3 was subjected to a first round of RT-PCR using the HTBI primer set and the Qiagen OneStep RT-PCR kit. The raw public data were reprocessed by TCRdb itself: fastp quality trimming at Q25, MiXCR clonotype calling, in-frame beta chains only. All rows with the same CDR3 protein become a single entry with the most common DNA and genes. This sample comprises 530,000 or so distinct CDR3 sequences, 40% to 55% of them detected only once. The ten biggest clones cover 7.5% to 8.5% of the sample. The sample consisted of peripheral blood or thyroid tissue (not recorded which). Every receptor here comes from a woman aged 18-30 years with Graves' hyperthyroidism.

This clonotype was counted a few times. The CDR3 DNA reads TGTGCCAGCTCCTTGAGCAAAGGCAATCAGCCCCAGCATTTT. Translating it yields CASSLSKGNQPQHF. The rearrangement uses TRBV18 and TRBJ1-5; D gene unclear. There are 14 residues in the CDR3. Germline lookup yields CDR1 KGHSH and CDR2 LQKENI. V was pared by 6 bases and J by 2 bases, with 11 bases between.

With respect to this clonotype: The junction departs from germline at one end; a sequencing error may be responsible. The J gene is TRBJ1-2, the V gene TRBV19; 7 bases agree with TRBD1. Germline assignment: CDR1 LNHDA and CDR2 SQIVND (reference sequence). CDR3 size: 16 residues. CDR3 nucleotides: TGTGCCAGCAGTAGACACGGTACAGGGGCTAACTATGGCTACACCTTC. It encodes CASSRHGTGANYGYTF.

There are many counts of this clonotype. The J gene is TRBJ1-1, the V gene TRBV3-1; tentative D call: TRBD1 (5 bases). CDR1 and CDR2 from the germline V gene are LGHDT and YNNKEL (reference sequence). V dropped 4 bases and J dropped 2 bases, with 14 bases sitting between them. The CDR3 runs 15 residues. The CDR3 reads CASSPGRRGNTEAFF. CDR3 nucleotide sequence: TGTGCCAGCAGCCCCGGCAGGCGGGGCAACACTGAAGCTTTCTTT.

The J gene is TRBJ1-1, the V gene TRBV29-1; a weak D match, TRBD1 (6 bases). The CDR3 is made up of 15 amino acids. Trimming took 5 bases from V and 5 from J, leaving 21 bases between them. The V gene's germline CDR1 is SQVTM and CDR2 ANQGSEA. CDR3 in DNA: TGCAGCGTTACGACTGAGGGGGGGGCAAGGACTGAAGCTTTCTTT. As protein: CSVTTEGGARTEAFF.

This clonotype came up many times. The J gene is TRBJ1-6, the V gene TRBV27; TRBD1 is a possible D gene (6 bases). CDR3 size: 13 residues. The germline V and J ends were trimmed by 3 bases and 10 bases, with 10 bases remaining between them. Germline V lookup: CDR1 MNHEY, CDR2 SMNVEV (reference sequence). CDR3 region: CASSFSGESPLHF. CDR3 DNA: TGTGCCAGCAGTTTCTCAGGGGAGTCACCCCTCCACTTT.

This clonotype appeared many times. The chain links TRBV4-2 to TRBJ2-5, with 10 bases fitting TRBD2. The V gene end was trimmed by 0 bases and the J gene end by 1 base; junction bases not matched to a gene: 5. CDR1 is LGHNA, CDR2 YNFKEQ, per germline. The CDR3 covers 17 residues. DNA of the CDR3: TGTGCCAGCAGCCAAGAGGGCCCTAGCGGGAGCCAAGAGACCCAGTACTTC. This codes for CASSQEGPSGSQETQYF.

This clonotype was recorded at least ten times. This sequence joins TRBV29-1 and TRBJ2-2, with a possible D match to TRBD1 (6 bases). Germline CDR1 SQVTM, CDR2 ANQGSEA. The CDR3 contains 13 residues. The V end was cut by 4 bases, the J end by 10 bases, with 16 bases between. This CDR3 reads CSVGGRGHAELFF. The CDR3 DNA is TGCAGCGTTGGGGGCAGGGGACACGCGGAGCTGTTTTTT.

V is TRBV11-2 and J is TRBJ2-2; TRBD1 is a possible D gene (5 bases). The CDR3 covers 15 residues. V dropped 5 bases and J dropped 1 base, with 11 bases sitting between them. Germline V CDR1 and CDR2: SGHAT, FQNNGV. In DNA form, the CDR3 reads TGTGCCAGCAGCCAAGGGGTTGGGAACACCGGGGAGCTGTTTTTT. Protein: CASSQGVGNTGELFF.

This clonotype was counted ten times or more. The rearrangement links TRBV29-1 to TRBJ1-4; D gene ambiguous. Trimming shortened V by 4 bases and J by 0 bases, and 9 bases separated the two germline ends. The germline V gene has CDR1 SQVTM and CDR2 ANQGSEA. This CDR3 region has 14 residues. CDR3 bases: TGCAGCGTTGTTCTTTCTGCAACTAATGAAAAACTGTTTTTT. Protein product: CSVVLSATNEKLFF. Full variable domain (missing parts from reference TRBV29-1 and TRBJ1-4): SAVISQKPSRDICQRGTSLTIQCQVDSQVTMMFWYRQQPGQSLTLIATANQGSEATYESGFVIDKFPISRPNLTFSTLTVSNMSPEDSSIYLCSVVLSATNEKLFFGSGTQLSVL.

This clonotype was seen many times. The chain is built from TRBV29-1 and TRBJ2-3, with 10 bases aligning to TRBD1. J lost 5 bases, V lost 5 bases, and 4 bases had no gene match. Germline CDR1 reads SQVTM; CDR2 reads ANQGSEA. The CDR3 runs to 13 residues. As DNA, the CDR3 is TGCAGCGTTCGACAGGGGGCGAGAGATACGCAGTATTTT. Translating it yields CSVRQGARDTQYF.

The chain has TRBV7-8 and TRBJ2-3, with 11 bases that match TRBD2. V lost 1 base, J lost 4 bases, and 10 bases stayed unmatched. The CDR3 is 18 residues long. Germline values: CDR1 SGHVS, CDR2 FQNEAQ. The CDR3 loop reads CASSLEGTSGSSSDTQYF. The CDR3 DNA sequence: TGTGCCAGCAGCTTAGAAGGCACTAGCGGGAGTTCATCAGATACGCAGTATTTT.

This chain joins TRBV24-1 and TRBJ1-2, with a tentative D call TRBD1 (6 bases). Per germline, CDR1 KGHDR and CDR2 SFDVKD. Between the trimmed V and J ends, which lost 11 bases and 0 bases, there was a span of 15 bases. The CDR3 sequence is 14 residues long. CDR3 in DNA: TGTGCCAGTAGGGGGGCAGCAGCTAACTATGGCTACACCTTC. This encodes CASRGAAANYGYTF.

This chain uses TRBV4-2 with TRBJ1-1, with unresolved D. The germline CDR1 and CDR2 sequences are LGHNA and YNFKEQ. With 0 bases removed from V and 4 bases from J, the gap between germline ends came to 12 bases. This CDR3 has 15 residues. The CDR3 protein is CASSQDPGRATEAFF. In DNA form, the CDR3 reads TGTGCCAGCAGCCAAGACCCGGGCCGAGCCACTGAAGCTTTCTTT.

Ten or more counts support this clonotype. CDR3 region: CASSERPGTVKKLFF. Here the CDR3 DNA reads TGTGCCAGCAGTGAACGTCCCGGGACAGTGAAGAAACTGTTTTTT. This chain uses TRBV6-1 with TRBJ1-4; 7 bases match TRBD1. The junction had 11 bases not matched to a gene; V was cut back by 2 bases and J by 11 bases. The CDR3 totals 15 residues. Per the germline V gene, CDR1 is MNHNS and CDR2 is SASEGT.

This clonotype came up many times. The rearrangement joins TRBV7-9 to TRBJ2-7, with TRBD2 matching over 15 bases. Germline lookup yields CDR1 SEHNR and CDR2 FQNEAQ (reference sequence). The V gene end was trimmed by 10 bases and the J gene end by 4 bases; junction bases not matched to a gene: 17. This CDR3 is 18 amino acids long. Written as DNA, the CDR3 is TGTGCCATCCTAGACCGGGACATCGGACTAGCGGGAGGGTACGAGCAGTACTTC. This gives the protein CAILDRDIGLAGGYEQYF.